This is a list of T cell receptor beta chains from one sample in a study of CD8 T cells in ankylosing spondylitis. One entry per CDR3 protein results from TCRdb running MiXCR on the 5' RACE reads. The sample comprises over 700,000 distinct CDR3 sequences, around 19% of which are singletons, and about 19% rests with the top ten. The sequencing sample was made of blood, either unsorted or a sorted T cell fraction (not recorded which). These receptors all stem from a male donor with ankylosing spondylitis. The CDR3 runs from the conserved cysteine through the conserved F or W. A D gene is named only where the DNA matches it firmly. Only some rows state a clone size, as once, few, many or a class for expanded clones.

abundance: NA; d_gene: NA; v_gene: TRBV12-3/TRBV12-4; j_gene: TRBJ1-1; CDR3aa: CASSAHDRPNTEAFF; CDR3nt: TGTGCCAGCAGTGCGCACGACAGGCCGAACACTGAAGCTTTCTTT
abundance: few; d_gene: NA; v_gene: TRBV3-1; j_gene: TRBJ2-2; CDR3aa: CASSQRVGELFF; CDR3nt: TGTGCCAGCAGCCAAAGGGTCGGGGAGCTGTTTTTT
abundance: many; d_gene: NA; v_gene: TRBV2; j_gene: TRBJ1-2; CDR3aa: CASSSTGTNGYTF; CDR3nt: TGTGCCAGCAGTTCAACCGGGACAAATGGCTACACCTTC
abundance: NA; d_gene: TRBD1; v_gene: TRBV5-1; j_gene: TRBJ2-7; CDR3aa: CASAGDRGNYEQYF; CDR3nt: TGCGCCAGCGCAGGGGACAGGGGTAACTACGAGCAGTACTTC
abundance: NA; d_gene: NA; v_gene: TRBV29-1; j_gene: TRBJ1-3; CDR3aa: CSVRGIWGNTIYF; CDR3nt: TGCAGCGTGAGGGGAATCTGGGGAAACACCATATATTTT
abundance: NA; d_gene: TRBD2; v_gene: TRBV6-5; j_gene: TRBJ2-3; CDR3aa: CASSYNPRSGRSTDTQYF; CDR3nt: TGTGCCAGCAGTTACAATCCTCGTAGCGGGAGAAGCACAGATACGCAGTATTTT
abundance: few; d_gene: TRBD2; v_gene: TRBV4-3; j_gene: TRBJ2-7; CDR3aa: CASSLGLVSEQYF; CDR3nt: TGCGCCAGCAGCCTCGGACTAGTTTCCGAGCAGTACTTC
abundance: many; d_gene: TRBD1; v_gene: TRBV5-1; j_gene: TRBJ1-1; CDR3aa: CASSLGRTGDLGTEAFF; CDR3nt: TGCGCCAGCAGCCTGGGCCGGACAGGGGATTTGGGGACTGAAGCTTTCTTT
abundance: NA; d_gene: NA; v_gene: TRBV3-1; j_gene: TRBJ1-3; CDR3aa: CASSQLSGNTIYF; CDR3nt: TGTGCCAGCAGCCAATTGTCTGGAAACACCATATATTTT
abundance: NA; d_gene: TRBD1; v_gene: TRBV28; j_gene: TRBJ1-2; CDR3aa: CASRPLAGGKLDGYTF; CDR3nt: TGTGCCAGCAGGCCCCTAGCAGGGGGCAAATTGGATGGCTACACCTTC
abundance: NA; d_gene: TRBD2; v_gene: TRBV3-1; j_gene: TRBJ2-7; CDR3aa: CASSPWDSGGQYF; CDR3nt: TGTGCCAGCAGCCCTTGGGATAGCGGGGGCCAGTACTTC
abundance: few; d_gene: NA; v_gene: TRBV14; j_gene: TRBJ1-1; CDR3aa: CASSQDAWGYGEAFF; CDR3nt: TGTGCCAGCAGCCAAGACGCGTGGGGGTACGGTGAAGCTTTCTTT
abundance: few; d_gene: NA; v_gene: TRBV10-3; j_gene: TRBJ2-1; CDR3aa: CAISDEGQGFF; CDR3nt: TGTGCCATCAGTGATGAAGGTCAGGGGTTCTTC
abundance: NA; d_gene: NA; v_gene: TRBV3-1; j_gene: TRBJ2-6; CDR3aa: CASTEGGSGANVLTF; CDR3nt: TGTGCCAGCACCGAAGGGGGCTCTGGGGCCAACGTCCTGACTTTC
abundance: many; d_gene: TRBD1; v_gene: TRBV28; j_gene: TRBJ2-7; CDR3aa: CAIRTGGYEQYF; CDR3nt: TGTGCCATCCGGACAGGGGGGTACGAGCAGTACTTC
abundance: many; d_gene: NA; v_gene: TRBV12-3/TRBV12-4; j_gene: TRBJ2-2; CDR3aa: CASSFLFSTRPGELFF; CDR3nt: TGTGCCAGCAGTTTCCTCTTTTCGACTAGACCCGGGGAGCTGTTTTTT